These T cell receptor beta chains were read from a single sample in a study of blood T cell repertoires in COVID-19. The data were produced by immunoSEQ multiplex PCR, yet TCRdb's version contains in-frame clones alone and is incomplete. The data hold fewer than 250,000 clones, with roughly four fifths observed a single time. The sequencing input was peripheral blood. The receptors stem from a woman between 65 and 79 years old with acute or convalescent COVID-19. The CDR3 runs from the conserved cysteine through the conserved F or W. Fields, in order: clone size, J gene, V gene, CDR3 protein. Rows give clone size only sometimes, using once, few, many, or a class for an expanded clone.

- TRBJ1-3 TRBV28 CASREGLRLSGNTIYF
- TRBJ2-5 TRBV24-1 CATSDSLTSGERGETQYF
- TRBJ2-1 TRBV7-2 CASSPQGTRREQFF
- TRBJ1-1 TRBV5-1 CASSWNTGTQNTEAFF
- TRBJ2-2 TRBV6-5 CASTDIMAGELFF
- TRBJ1-4 TRBV5-1 CASSIGTGSNEKLFF
- TRBJ1-2 TRBV7-9 CASSPLGVRTMAIGYTF
- TRBJ1-2 TRBV6-5 CASSRDREPYGYTF
- TRBJ1-1 TRBV5-4 CASSFDRTMNTEAFF
- TRBJ1-2 TRBV12-3/TRBV12-4 CASSAGTGFGYTF
- TRBJ1-1 TRBV10-3 CAISERGQGGTEAFF
- TRBJ2-5 TRBV6-1 CASSENRGRETQYF
- TRBJ1-5 TRBV6-2/TRBV6-3 CASSQTGGANQPQHF
- TRBJ1-2 TRBV9 CASSPNGGDGYTF
- TRBJ1-1 TRBV29-1 CSVDGQALDTEAFF
- TRBJ1-1 TRBV7-2 CASSLVKGAAEAFF
- TRBJ1-1 TRBV6-2/TRBV6-3 CASSPAGTGDWRTEAFF
- TRBJ1-2 TRBV24-1 CATSDPDRNYGYTF
- TRBJ1-5 TRBV28 CGGGYSNQPQHF
- TRBJ2-7 TRBV5-4 CASSSPRGSYEQYF
- TRBJ2-7 TRBV29-1 CSVTGAAAYEQYF
- TRBJ2-3 TRBV15 CATRLAGGPDTQYF
- TRBJ1-1 TRBV3-1/TRBV3-2 CASWGGTEAFF
few TRBJ1-2 TRBV3-1/TRBV3-2 CASGKGANYGYTF